The clone carrying this T cell receptor beta chain was detected a few times. Antigen specificity is unknown. This CDR3 has 15 residues. Germline lookup yields CDR1 DFQATT and CDR2 SNEGSKA (reference sequence). The V gene lost 3 bases and the J gene lost 0 bases, with 13 bases spanning the gap. These data come from a study of CD8 T cells in ankylosing spondylitis. Via MiXCR, TCRdb re-called the 5' RACE reads, giving one row per CDR3 protein. This sample has about 270,000 distinct CDR3 sequences, with roughly 32% found just once. Overall study results and limits: In the blood and synovial fluid of reactive arthritis, some motif variants had been previously reported.

The receptor comes from a male donor with ankylosing spondylitis or in good health (not recorded which). The chain is built from TRBV20-1 and TRBJ2-3, with a tentative D call TRBD1 (5 bases). Source material: blood, either unsorted or a sorted T cell fraction (not recorded which). The CDR3 nucleotides read TGCAGTGCTAGGCGCCAGGGAACTAGCACAGATACGCAGTATTTT. Residues: CSARRQGTSTDTQYF.